This T cell receptor (beta chain) was identified during a study of T cell changes during pregnancy in multiple sclerosis. This clone was detected once. Sequencing was performed with immunoSEQ multiplex PCR; in TCRdb, only in-frame clones are kept and a portion is missing. The profile shows some 80,000 clones, over 90% of them singletons. This CDR3 region has 16 residues. CDR1 and CDR2 (germline): MNHEY, SVGAGI. Trimming cost V 0 bases and J 4 bases; bases outside gene matches: 7. The clonotype was recovered from a female donor with multiple sclerosis, enrolled in a pregnancy study. The sample consisted of peripheral blood, taken in the third trimester of pregnancy. The chain has TRBV6-5 and TRBJ1-2; 8 bases agree with TRBD1. CDR3 nucleotides: TGTGCCAGCAGTTACTCGACTGACAGGGGTTCCTATGGCTACACCTTC. As protein: CASSYSTDRGSYGYTF.